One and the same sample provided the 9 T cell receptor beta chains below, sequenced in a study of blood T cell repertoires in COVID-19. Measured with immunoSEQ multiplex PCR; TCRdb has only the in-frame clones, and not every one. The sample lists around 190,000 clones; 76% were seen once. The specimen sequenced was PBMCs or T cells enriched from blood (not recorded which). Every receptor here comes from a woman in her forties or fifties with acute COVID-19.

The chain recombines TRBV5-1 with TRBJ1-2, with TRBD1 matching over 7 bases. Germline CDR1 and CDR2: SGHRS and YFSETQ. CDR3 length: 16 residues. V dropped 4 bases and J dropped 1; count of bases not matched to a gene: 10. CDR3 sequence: CASSPGTAGVNYGYTF. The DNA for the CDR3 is TGCGCCAGCAGCCCCGGGACAGCTGGAGTTAACTATGGCTACACCTTC.

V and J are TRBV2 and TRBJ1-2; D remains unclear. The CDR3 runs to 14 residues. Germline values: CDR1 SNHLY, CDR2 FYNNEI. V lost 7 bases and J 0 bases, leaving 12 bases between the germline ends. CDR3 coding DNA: TGTGCCAGCATTTTTGACACCTCTAACTATGGCTACACCTTC. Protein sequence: CASIFDTSNYGYTF.

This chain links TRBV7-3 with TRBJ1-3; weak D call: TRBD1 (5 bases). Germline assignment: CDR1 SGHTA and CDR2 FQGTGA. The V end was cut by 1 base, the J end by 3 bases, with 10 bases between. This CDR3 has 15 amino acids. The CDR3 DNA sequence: TGTGCCAGCAGCTTAATCGGAGGGGTTGGAAACACCATATATTTT. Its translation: CASSLIGGVGNTIYF.

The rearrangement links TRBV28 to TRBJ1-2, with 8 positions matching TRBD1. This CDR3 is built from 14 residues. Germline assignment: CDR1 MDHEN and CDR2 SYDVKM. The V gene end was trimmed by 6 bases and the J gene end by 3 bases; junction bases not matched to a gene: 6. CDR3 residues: CASSRTGLDYGYTF. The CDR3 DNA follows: TGTGCCAGCAGCCGGACAGGGTTGGACTATGGCTACACCTTC.

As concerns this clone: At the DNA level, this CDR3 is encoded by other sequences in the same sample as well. The CDR3 spells CAWSVRGDQPQHF. The CDR3 DNA reads TGTGCCTGGAGTGTACGGGGGGATCAGCCCCAGCATTTT. The chain combines TRBV30 with TRBJ1-5, with D perhaps TRBD1 (5 bases). V lost 0 bases and J 5 bases, leaving 8 bases between the germline ends. CDR3 length equals 13 residues. Germline V CDR1 and CDR2: GTSNPN, SVGIG (reference sequence).

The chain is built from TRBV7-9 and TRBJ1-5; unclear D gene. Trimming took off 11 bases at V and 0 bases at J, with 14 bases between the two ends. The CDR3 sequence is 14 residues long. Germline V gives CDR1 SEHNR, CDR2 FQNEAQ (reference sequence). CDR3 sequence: CAGRTGGSNQPQHF. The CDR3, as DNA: TGTGCCGGAAGAACGGGAGGTAGCAATCAGCCCCAGCATTTT.

The CDR3 reads CASRSYEQYV. As DNA, the CDR3 is TGTGCCAGCAGATCTTACGAGCAGTACGTC. The chain couples TRBV7-3 to TRBJ2-7; D ambiguous. The germline V gene has CDR1 SGHTA and CDR2 FQGTGA. V dropped 6 bases and J dropped 4 bases, with 4 bases sitting between them. This CDR3 spans 10 amino acids.

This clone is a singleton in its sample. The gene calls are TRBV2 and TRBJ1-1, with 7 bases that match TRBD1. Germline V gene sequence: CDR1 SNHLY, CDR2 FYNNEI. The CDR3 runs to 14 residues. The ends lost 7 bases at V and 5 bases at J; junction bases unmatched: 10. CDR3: CASTRTGRLTEAFF. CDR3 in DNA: TGTGCCAGCACTAGGACAGGCAGGTTGACTGAAGCTTTCTTT.

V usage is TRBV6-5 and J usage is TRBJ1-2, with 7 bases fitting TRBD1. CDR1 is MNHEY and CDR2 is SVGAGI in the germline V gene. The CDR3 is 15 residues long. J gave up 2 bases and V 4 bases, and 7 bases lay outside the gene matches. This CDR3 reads CASSSPGQSNYGYTF. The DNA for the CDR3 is TGTGCCAGCAGTTCACCGGGACAGTCGAACTATGGCTACACCTTC.